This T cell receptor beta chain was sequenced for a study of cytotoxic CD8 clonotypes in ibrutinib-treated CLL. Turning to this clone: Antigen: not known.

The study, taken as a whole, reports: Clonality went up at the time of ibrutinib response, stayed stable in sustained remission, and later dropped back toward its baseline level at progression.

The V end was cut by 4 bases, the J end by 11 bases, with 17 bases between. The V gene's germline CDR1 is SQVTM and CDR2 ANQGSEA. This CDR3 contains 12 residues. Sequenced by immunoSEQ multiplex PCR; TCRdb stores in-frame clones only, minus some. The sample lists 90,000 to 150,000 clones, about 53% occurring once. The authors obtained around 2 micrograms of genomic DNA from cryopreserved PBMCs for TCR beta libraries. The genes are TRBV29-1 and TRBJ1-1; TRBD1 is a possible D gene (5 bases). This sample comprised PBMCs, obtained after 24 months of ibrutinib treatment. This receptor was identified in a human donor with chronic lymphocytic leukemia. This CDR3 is CSVGGSESEAFF. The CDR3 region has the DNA TGCAGCGTTGGGGGGTCTGAGTCGGAGGCTTTCTTT.